One and the same sample provided the 18 T cell receptor beta chains below, sequenced in a study of T cell clonotyping in hematopoietic cell transplantation (dated by TCRdb to about 2021). The protocol used for the library was the immunoSEQ multiplex PCR assay. Here the immuneACCESS table is served through TCRdb, limited to in-frame sequences with V and J called. Missing clones are a known gap in these copies; in checked studies unresolved V genes cover under half, and the rest lacks a known reason. Across this sample there are around 12,000 clones, with around 50% seen only once. The leading ten clones occupy approximately 11% of the sample. The sequenced material came from peripheral blood mononuclear cells. Receptor source: a middle-aged man in good health. Some clones in this sample may be carry-over from other donors' samples.

This clone was seen a handful of times. V and J are TRBV29-1 and TRBJ2-3; TRBD2 agrees at 8 bases. V lost 6 bases and J lost 2; bases outside the gene matches: 7. Germline V CDR1 and CDR2: SQVTM, ANQGSEA. The CDR3 is 14 residues long. The CDR3 loop is CSVASGSDTDTQYF. In nucleotides, the CDR3 is TGCAGCGTCGCAAGCGGGAGTGACACAGATACGCAGTATTTT.

The V call is TRBV2, the J call TRBJ2-7, with D possibly TRBD1 on 6 matching bases. Trimming shortened V by 5 bases and J by 7 bases, and 9 bases separated the two germline ends. CDR1 SNHLY and CDR2 FYNNEI come from the germline V gene. The CDR3 runs to 11 residues. CDR3 sequence: CASSSQGEQYF. DNA of the CDR3: TGTGCCAGCAGTTCACAGGGAGAGCAGTACTTC.

The chain links TRBV14 to TRBJ2-7; D unresolved. Trimming removed 4 bases from V and 1 base from J, with 5 bases in between. Per germline, CDR1 SGHDN and CDR2 FVKESK. The CDR3 runs to 12 residues. The CDR3 region has the DNA TGTGCCAGCAGCCGGCAATCCTACGAGCAGTACTTC. Its protein is CASSRQSYEQYF.

This clone showed up just a few times. The chain has TRBV30 and TRBJ1-2; D may be TRBD1 (6 bases). The CDR3 length is 12 residues. V lost 3 bases and J 6 bases, leaving 11 bases between the germline ends. Germline V gene lookup returns CDR1 GTSNPN and CDR2 SVGIG (reference sequence). DNA of the CDR3: TGTGCCTGGAGCCGACAGGTGGATGGCTACACCTTC. This codes for CAWSRQVDGYTF. Supplemented by reference TRBV30 and TRBJ1-2, the full variable domain reads SQTIHQWPATLVQPVGSPLSLECTVEGTSNPNLYWYRQAAGRGLQLLFYSVGIGQISSEVPQNLSASRPQDRQFILSSKKLLLSDSGFYLCAWSRQVDGYTFGSGTRLTVV.

This rearrangement joins TRBV6-1 to TRBJ2-4; D possibly corresponds to TRBD1 (6 bases). The CDR3 is made up of 15 amino acids. The germline V gene has CDR1 MNHNS and CDR2 SASEGT. The V end lost 10 bases, the J end lost 0 bases, and 16 bases lay between the germline ends. The CDR3 DNA follows: TGTGCCACTACAGGGTCTCAACTAGCCAAAAACATTCAGTACTTC. Translated, it gives CATTGSQLAKNIQYF.

The V gene is TRBV30, the J gene TRBJ1-5, with a weak D call TRBD1 (5 bases). Germline loops: CDR1 GTSNPN, CDR2 SVGIG (reference sequence). The ends were cut back, 2 bases at V and 1 base at J, with 15 bases in the middle. The CDR3 is 16 residues long. The CDR3 coding sequence is TGTGCCTGGAGTCGTCATGGGGACGCCAGCAATCAGCCCCAGCATTTT. This gives the protein CAWSRHGDASNQPQHF.

This sequence joins TRBV25-1 and TRBJ1-2, with D unclear. The CDR3 totals 14 residues. Germline V gene data show CDR1 as MGHDK and CDR2 as SYGVNS. V gave up 6 bases and J gave up 3 bases, with 14 bases separating them. CDR3 in amino acids: CASRSPGWYYGYTF. The CDR3 nucleotides read TGTGCCAGCAGGTCACCGGGCTGGTACTATGGCTACACCTTC.

J is TRBJ1-2 and V is TRBV10-2; 7 nucleotides line up with TRBD1. Germline lookup yields CDR1 WSHSY and CDR2 SAAADI. V shed 6 bases, J shed 0 bases, and the junction held 10 bases outside the gene matches. CDR3 length equals 16 residues. The CDR3 DNA follows: TGCGCCAGCAGCGACAATAAGGGGACAGCTAACTATGGCTACACCTTC. This codes for CASSDNKGTANYGYTF.

The V call is TRBV4-3, the J call TRBJ1-1; no reliable D call. This CDR3 comprises 14 residues. Germline CDR1 and CDR2: LGHNA and YSLEER. Trimming stripped 4 bases from V and 2 bases from J, with 11 bases between. The CDR3 region is CASSPSRANTEAFF. CDR3 bases: TGCGCCAGCAGCCCCTCCCGGGCTAACACTGAAGCTTTCTTT.

The chain joins TRBV6-6 to TRBJ1-6; 7 nucleotides agree with TRBD1. V lost 0 bases, J lost 7 bases, and 0 bases stayed unmatched. The CDR3 is 14 residues long. CDR1 MNHNY and CDR2 SVGAGI come from the germline V gene (reference sequence). Here the CDR3 DNA reads TGTGCCAGCAGTTACTCACAGGGGAATTCACCCCTCCACTTT. Protein sequence: CASSYSQGNSPLHF.

This clone was counted between two and nine times. The chain links TRBV13 to TRBJ1-2; possible D gene TRBD1, 6 bases. The CDR3 extends over 15 amino acids. V was cut by 1 base and J by 4 bases, with 13 bases left in between. Germline V gene data show CDR1 as PRHDT and CDR2 as FYEKMQ (reference sequence). CDR3: CASSLVSGAGYGYTF. The DNA of the CDR3 is TGTGCCAGCAGCTTAGTGTCGGGGGCGGGCTATGGCTACACCTTC.

V usage is TRBV19 and J usage is TRBJ2-3; 7 bases line up with TRBD1. With V trimmed by 6 bases and J by 2 bases, 11 bases remained unmatched. The CDR3 has 16 residues. In germline, CDR1 is LNHDA, CDR2 SQIVND (reference sequence). The CDR3 here is CASRLTGQPSTDTQYF. CDR3 bases: TGTGCCAGTAGACTTACGGGACAGCCATCCACAGATACGCAGTATTTT.

This CDR3 reads CASRRQANHEQYF. The CDR3 region has the DNA TGTGCCAGCAGGCGACAGGCCAACCACGAGCAGTACTTC. The rearrangement uses TRBV6-5 and TRBJ2-7; D possibly corresponds to TRBD1 (6 bases). V gave up 6 bases and J gave up 5 bases, with 14 bases separating them. CDR3 length equals 13 residues. CDR1 MNHEY and CDR2 SVGAGI come from the germline V gene.

The V call is TRBV19, the J call TRBJ1-1, with TRBD1 matching 8 bases. The ends lost 5 bases at V and 1 base at J; junction bases unmatched: 3. This CDR3 region has 14 residues. Looked up from germline, CDR1 is LNHDA and CDR2 is SQIVND (reference sequence). This CDR3 is CASSAGTGNTEAFF. In DNA, the CDR3 is TGTGCCAGTAGTGCCGGGACAGGGAACACTGAAGCTTTCTTT.

The V call is TRBV4-1, the J call TRBJ1-2; maybe TRBD1 (5 bases). V lost 0 bases to trimming and J lost 3 bases, with 8 bases between them. Germline CDR1 reads MGHRA; CDR2 reads YSYEKL. This CDR3 has 14 residues. The CDR3 loop reads CASSQDQGDYGYTF. DNA for the CDR3: TGCGCCAGCAGCCAAGATCAGGGTGACTATGGCTACACCTTC.

CDR3 DNA sequence: TGTGCCAGCAGCTTAGAGGATTGGGCTGAGCAGTTCTTC. Its translation: CASSLEDWAEQFF. V is TRBV11-2 and J is TRBJ2-1; no firm D call. The germline V gene has CDR1 SGHAT and CDR2 FQNNGV. The CDR3 is 13 residues long. The V gene lost 0 bases and the J gene lost 9 bases, with 9 bases spanning the gap.

The rearrangement uses TRBV5-6 and TRBJ2-7, with D perhaps matching TRBD1 (6 bases). CDR1 and CDR2 (germline): SGHDT, YYEEEE. V was pared by 4 bases and J by 1 base, with 12 bases between. This CDR3 is built from 14 residues. The CDR3 is CASSGQLVSYEQYF. The DNA of the CDR3 is TGTGCCAGCAGCGGACAGCTAGTATCCTACGAGCAGTACTTC.

This sequence joins TRBV29-1 and TRBJ1-5; possible D gene TRBD1, 5 bases. V lost 4 bases to trimming and J lost 3 bases, with 10 bases between them. Germline CDR1 SQVTM, CDR2 ANQGSEA. This CDR3 comprises 13 residues. The CDR3 sequence is CSVGGHPNQPQHF. The CDR3 DNA sequence: TGCAGCGTTGGAGGACACCCCAATCAGCCCCAGCATTTT.